This TCR beta chain was sequenced in a study of cytomegalovirus exposure and HLA in healthy donors. Study-wide context: Earlier results showed 117 million unique TCR beta sequences derived from roughly 190 million T cells.

The PCR had 60 Vbeta and 13 Jbeta primers. Libraries were prepared by immunoSEQ multiplex PCR; TCRdb keeps only in-frame clonotypes and omits some of them. The table has 100,000 to 120,000 clones, about 78% seen once. Healthy donors of bone marrow made up the group. V lost 3 bases, J lost 6 bases, and 7 bases stayed unmatched. Germline V gives CDR1 SEHNR, CDR2 FQNEAQ (reference sequence). This CDR3 region has 17 residues. This clone was detected only once. Source material: PBMCs. The chain is built from TRBV7-9 and TRBJ2-3; TRBD2 agrees at 15 bases. The sequence derives from a young man in good health and CMV-seronegative. Written as DNA, the CDR3 is TGTGCCAGCAGCTTTGCTCGGACTAGCGGGAGGGCGGATACGCAGTATTTT. It is translated as CASSFARTSGRADTQYF.